This T cell receptor (beta chain) was identified during a study of cytomegalovirus exposure and HLA in healthy donors. CDR1 MNHEY and CDR2 SMNVEV come from the germline V gene (reference sequence). With V trimmed by 8 bases and J by 6 bases, 12 bases remained unmatched. This CDR3 comprises 14 residues. Primers: 60 Vbeta forward and 13 Jbeta reverse. Here immunoSEQ multiplex PCR was the method, and the copy in TCRdb shows in-frame clones only, minus some. The top ten hold about 2% of the sample, which has 55,000 to 80,000 clones, roughly two thirds seen once. Sequencing was carried out using PBMCs. This sequence was found in a woman aged 25 to 39 in good health and CMV-seronegative. The chain employs TRBV27 and TRBJ2-7; 8 bases are shared with TRBD1. Written as DNA, the CDR3 is TGTGCCAGCGGAACCGGGACAGGTAAGGCCGAGCAGTACTTC. This codes for CASGTGTGKAEQYF.